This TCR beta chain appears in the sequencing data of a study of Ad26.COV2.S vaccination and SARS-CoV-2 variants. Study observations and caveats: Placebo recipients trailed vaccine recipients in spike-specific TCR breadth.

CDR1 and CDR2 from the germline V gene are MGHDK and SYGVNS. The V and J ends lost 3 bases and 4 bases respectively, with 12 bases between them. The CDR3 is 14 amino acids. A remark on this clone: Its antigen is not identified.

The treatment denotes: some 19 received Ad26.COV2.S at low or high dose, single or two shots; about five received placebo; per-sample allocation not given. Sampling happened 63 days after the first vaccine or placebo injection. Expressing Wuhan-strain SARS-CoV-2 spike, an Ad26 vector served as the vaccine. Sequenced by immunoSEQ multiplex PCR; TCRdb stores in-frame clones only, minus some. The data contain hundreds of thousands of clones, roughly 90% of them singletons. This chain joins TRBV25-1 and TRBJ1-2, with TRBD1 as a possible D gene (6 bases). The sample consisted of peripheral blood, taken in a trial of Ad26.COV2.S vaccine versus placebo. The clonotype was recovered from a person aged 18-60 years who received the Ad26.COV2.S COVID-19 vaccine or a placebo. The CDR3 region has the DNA TGTGCCAGCAGTGACACAGGGTGGGGCTATGGCTACACCTTC. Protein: CASSDTGWGYGYTF.